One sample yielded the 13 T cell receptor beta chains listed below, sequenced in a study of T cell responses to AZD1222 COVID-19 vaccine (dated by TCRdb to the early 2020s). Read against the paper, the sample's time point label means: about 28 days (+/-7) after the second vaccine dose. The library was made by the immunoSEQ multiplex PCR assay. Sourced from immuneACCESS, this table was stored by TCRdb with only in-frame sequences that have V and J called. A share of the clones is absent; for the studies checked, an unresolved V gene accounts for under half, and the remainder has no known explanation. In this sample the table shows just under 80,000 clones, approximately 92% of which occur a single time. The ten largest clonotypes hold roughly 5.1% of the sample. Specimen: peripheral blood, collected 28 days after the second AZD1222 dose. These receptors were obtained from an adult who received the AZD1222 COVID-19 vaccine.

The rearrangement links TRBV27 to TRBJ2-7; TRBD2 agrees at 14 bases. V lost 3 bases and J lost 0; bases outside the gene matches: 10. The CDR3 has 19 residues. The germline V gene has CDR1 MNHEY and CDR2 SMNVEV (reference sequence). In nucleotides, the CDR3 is TGTGCCAGCAGTTTTTCCGGAGGGACTAGCGGGAGCGTCTCCTACGAGCAGTACTTC. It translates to CASSFSGGTSGSVSYEQYF.

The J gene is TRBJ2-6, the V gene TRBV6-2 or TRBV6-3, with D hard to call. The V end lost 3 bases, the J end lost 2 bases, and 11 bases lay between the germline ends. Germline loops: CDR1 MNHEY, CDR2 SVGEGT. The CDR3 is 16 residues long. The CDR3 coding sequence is TGTGCCAGCAGTTATTCTGTCCCTCCTGGGGCCAACGTCCTGACTTTC. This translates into CASSYSVPPGANVLTF.

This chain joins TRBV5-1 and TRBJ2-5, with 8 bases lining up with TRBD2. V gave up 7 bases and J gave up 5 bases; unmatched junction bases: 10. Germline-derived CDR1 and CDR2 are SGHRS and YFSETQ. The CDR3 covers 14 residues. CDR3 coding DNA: TGCGCCAGCCTCAAAACGGGAGGGCCGGAGACCCAGTACTTC. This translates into CASLKTGGPETQYF. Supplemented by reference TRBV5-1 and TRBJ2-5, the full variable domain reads KAGVTQTPRYLIKTRGQQVTLSCSPISGHRSVSWYQQTPGQGLQFLFEYFSETQRNKGNFPGRFSGRQFSNSRSEMNVSTLELGDSALYLCASLKTGGPETQYFGPGTRLLVL.

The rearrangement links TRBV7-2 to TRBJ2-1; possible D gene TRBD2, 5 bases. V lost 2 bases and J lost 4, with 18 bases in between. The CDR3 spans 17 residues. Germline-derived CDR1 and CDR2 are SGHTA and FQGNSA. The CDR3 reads CASSLSSSGERYNEQFF. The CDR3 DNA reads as TGTGCCAGCAGCTTATCCTCTTCCGGAGAGCGGTACAATGAGCAGTTCTTC.

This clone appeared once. CDR3 nucleotides: TGTGCCACTCGCAGCCGGGACGGAGTAAAAAACATTCAGTACTTC. Its protein is CATRSRDGVKNIQYF. V usage is TRBV19 and J usage is TRBJ2-4, with D perhaps matching TRBD1 or TRBD2 (5 bases each). The ends were cut back, 10 bases at V and 4 bases at J, with 20 bases in the middle. Germline V gene sequence: CDR1 LNHDA, CDR2 SQIVND (reference sequence). The CDR3 is 15 residues long.

In DNA, the CDR3 is TGTGCCAGCAGCCCCTTGAGCGCCGGTGGAGAGACCCAGTACTTC. Translated: CASSPLSAGGETQYF. The genes are TRBV6-2 or TRBV6-3 and TRBJ2-5; D not certain. V dropped 6 bases and J dropped 4 bases, with 18 bases sitting between them. CDR1 and CDR2 from the germline V gene are MNHEY and SVGEGT. This CDR3 region has 15 residues.

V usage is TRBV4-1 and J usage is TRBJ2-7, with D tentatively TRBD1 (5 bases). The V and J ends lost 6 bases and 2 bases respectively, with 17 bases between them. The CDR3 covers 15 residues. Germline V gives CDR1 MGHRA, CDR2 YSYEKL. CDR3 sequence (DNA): TGCGCCAGCAGGACCAGCCCCATGGGGCCCTACGAGCAGTACTTC. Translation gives CASRTSPMGPYEQYF.

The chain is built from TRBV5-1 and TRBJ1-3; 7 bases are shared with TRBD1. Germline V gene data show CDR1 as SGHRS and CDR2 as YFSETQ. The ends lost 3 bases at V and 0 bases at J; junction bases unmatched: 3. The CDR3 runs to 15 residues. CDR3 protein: CASSSTGPSGNTIYF. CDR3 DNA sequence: TGCGCCAGCAGCTCGACAGGGCCCTCTGGAAACACCATATATTTT.

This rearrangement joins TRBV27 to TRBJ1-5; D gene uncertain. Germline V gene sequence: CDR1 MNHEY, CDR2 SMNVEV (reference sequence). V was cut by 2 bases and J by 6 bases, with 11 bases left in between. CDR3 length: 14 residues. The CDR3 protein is CASSLIGEGQPQHF. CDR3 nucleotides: TGTGCCAGCAGTTTAATCGGGGAAGGTCAGCCCCAGCATTTT.

The CDR3 DNA sequence: TGTGCCTGGATAGTTGGGGGGCCGTGGACTGAAGCTTTCTTT. Protein: CAWIVGGPWTEAFF. The gene calls are TRBV30 and TRBJ1-1, with D maybe TRBD1 (6 bases). The CDR3 is 14 residues long. Germline lookup yields CDR1 GTSNPN and CDR2 SVGIG (reference sequence). The V gene lost 4 bases and the J gene lost 5 bases, with 17 bases spanning the gap. Full variable domain (remainder filled in from reference TRBV30 and TRBJ1-1): SQTIHQWPATLVQPVGSPLSLECTVEGTSNPNLYWYRQAAGRGLQLLFYSVGIGQISSEVPQNLSASRPQDRQFILSSKKLLLSDSGFYLCAWIVGGPWTEAFFGQGTRLTVV.

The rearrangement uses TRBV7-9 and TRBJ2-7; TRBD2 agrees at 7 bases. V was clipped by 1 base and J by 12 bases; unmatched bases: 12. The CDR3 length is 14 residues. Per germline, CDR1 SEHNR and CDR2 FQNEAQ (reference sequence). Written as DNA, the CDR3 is TGTGCCAGCAGCTTAGACCCAGGGAGGGAGGTCGCGTACTTC. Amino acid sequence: CASSLDPGREVAYF.

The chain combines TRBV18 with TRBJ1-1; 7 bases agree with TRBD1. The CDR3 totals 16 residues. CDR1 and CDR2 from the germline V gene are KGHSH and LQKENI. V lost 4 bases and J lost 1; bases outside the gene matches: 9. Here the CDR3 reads CASSRGGQRANTEAFF. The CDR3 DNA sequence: TGTGCCAGCTCACGAGGGGGACAGAGGGCGAACACTGAAGCTTTCTTT.

CDR3 sequence: CASSLIAIAGELFF. The CDR3 DNA reads as TGTGCCAGCAGCCTCATAGCGATTGCCGGGGAGCTGTTTTTT. The gene calls are TRBV7-9 and TRBJ2-2; TRBD2 might be the D (5 bases). Germline-derived CDR1 and CDR2 are SEHNR and FQNEAQ (reference sequence). Trimming pared 5 bases from V and 6 bases from J, leaving 13 bases between. The CDR3 totals 14 residues. Full variable domain (outside the CDR3, taken from reference TRBV7-9 and TRBJ2-2): DTGVSQNPRHKITKRGQNVTFRCDPISEHNRLYWYRQTLGQGPEFLTYFQNEAQLEKSRLLSDRFSAERPKGSFSTLEIQRTEQGDSAMYLCASSLIAIAGELFFGEGSRLTVL.